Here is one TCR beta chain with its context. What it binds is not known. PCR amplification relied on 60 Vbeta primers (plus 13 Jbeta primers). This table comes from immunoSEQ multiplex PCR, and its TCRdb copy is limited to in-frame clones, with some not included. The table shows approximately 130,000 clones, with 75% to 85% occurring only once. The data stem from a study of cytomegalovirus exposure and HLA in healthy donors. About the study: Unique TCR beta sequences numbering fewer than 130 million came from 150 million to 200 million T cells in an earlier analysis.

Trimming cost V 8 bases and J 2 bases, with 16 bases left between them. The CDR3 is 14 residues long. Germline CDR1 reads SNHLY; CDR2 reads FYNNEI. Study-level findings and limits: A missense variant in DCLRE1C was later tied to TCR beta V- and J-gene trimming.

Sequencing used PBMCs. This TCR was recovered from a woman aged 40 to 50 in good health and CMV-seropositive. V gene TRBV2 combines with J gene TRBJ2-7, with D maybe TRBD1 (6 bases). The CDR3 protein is CASGGRDIPYEQYF. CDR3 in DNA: TGTGCCAGCGGGGGCCGGGACATCCCCTACGAGCAGTACTTC.